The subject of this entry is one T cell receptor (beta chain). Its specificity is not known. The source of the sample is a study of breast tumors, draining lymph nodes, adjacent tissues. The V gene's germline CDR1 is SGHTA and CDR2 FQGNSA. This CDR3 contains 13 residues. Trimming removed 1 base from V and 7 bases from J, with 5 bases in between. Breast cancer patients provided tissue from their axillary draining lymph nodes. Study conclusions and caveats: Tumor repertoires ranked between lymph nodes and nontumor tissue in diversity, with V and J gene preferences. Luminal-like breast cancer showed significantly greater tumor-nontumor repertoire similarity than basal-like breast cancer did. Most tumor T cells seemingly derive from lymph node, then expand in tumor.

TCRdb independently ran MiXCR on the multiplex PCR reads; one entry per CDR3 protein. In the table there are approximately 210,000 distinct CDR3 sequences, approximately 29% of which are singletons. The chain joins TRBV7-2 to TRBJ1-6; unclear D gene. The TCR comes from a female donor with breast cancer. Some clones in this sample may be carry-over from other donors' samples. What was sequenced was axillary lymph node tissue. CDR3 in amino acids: CASSLVWNSPLHF. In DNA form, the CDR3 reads TGTGCCAGCAGCTTAGTCTGGAATTCACCCCTCCACTTT.